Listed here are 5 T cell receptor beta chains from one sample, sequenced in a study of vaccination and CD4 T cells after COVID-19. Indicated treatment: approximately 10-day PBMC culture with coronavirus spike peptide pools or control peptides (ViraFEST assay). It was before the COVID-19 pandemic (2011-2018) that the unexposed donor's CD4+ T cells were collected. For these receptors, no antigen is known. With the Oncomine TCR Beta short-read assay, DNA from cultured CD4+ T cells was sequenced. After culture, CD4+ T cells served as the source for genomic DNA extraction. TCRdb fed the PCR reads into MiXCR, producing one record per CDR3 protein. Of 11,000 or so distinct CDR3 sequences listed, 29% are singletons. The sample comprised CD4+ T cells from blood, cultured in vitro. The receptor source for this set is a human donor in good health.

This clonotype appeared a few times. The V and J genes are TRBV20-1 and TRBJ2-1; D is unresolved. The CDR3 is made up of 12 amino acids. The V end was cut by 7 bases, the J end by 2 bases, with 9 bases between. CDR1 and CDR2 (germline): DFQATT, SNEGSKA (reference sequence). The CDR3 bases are TGCAGTGGCCTAGGGACCTACAATGAGCAGTTCTTC. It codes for CSGLGTYNEQFF.

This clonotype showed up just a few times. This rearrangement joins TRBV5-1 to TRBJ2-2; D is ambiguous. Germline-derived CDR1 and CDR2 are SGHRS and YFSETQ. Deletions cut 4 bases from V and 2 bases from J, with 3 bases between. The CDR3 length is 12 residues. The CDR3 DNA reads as TGCGCCAGCAGCCCCAACACCGGGGAGCTGTTTTTT. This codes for CASSPNTGELFF.

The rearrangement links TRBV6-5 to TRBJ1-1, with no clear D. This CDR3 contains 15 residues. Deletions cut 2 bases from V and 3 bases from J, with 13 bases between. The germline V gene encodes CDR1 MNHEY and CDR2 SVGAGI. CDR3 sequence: CASSYRWSLDTEAFF. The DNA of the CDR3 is TGTGCCAGCAGTTACCGGTGGAGCTTGGACACTGAAGCTTTCTTT.

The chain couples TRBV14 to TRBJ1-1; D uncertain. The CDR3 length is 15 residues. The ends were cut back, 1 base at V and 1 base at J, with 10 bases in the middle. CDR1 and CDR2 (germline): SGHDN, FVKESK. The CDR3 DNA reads TGTGCCAGCAGCCAAGCCCGCCAGCCGAACACTGAAGCTTTCTTT. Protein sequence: CASSQARQPNTEAFF. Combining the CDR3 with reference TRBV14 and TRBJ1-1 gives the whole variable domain EAGVTQFPSHSVIEKGQTVTLRCDPISGHDNLYWYRRVMGKEIKFLLHFVKESKQDESGMPNNRFLAERTGGTYSTLKVQPAELEDSGVYFCASSQARQPNTEAFFGQGTRLTVV.

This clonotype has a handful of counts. CDR3 amino acids: CSAFGSGANVLTF. The CDR3 DNA is TGCAGTGCTTTCGGATCTGGGGCCAACGTCCTGACTTTC. V and J are TRBV20-1 and TRBJ2-6; D gene uncertain. Germline loops: CDR1 DFQATT, CDR2 SNEGSKA (reference sequence). The CDR3 sequence is 13 residues long. The germline V and J ends were trimmed by 5 bases and 1 base, with 6 bases remaining between them.